A single sample gave rise to the 16 T cell receptor beta chains below, sequenced in a study of radiotherapy plus CTLA-4 blockade in lung cancer. TCRdb keeps only in-frame clones here, not all; method: immunoSEQ multiplex PCR. The table shows tens of thousands of clones, with roughly 79% occurring only once. Specimen: peripheral blood, collected from a patient treated with radiotherapy plus ipilimumab. Receptors originate from a human donor with non-small cell lung cancer who had a partial response to radiotherapy plus ipilimumab. Some clones in this sample may be carry-over from other donors' samples.

This sequence joins TRBV18 and TRBJ2-1; TRBD2 might be the D (6 bases). The V gene lost 5 bases and the J gene lost 1 base, with 12 bases spanning the gap. Per germline, CDR1 KGHSH and CDR2 LQKENI. The CDR3 loop spans 15 amino acids. CDR3 in DNA: TGTGCCAGCTCAATAGCGGCAATATCCTACAATGAGCAGTTCTTC. It yields the protein CASSIAAISYNEQFF.

The V gene is TRBV7-2, the J gene TRBJ1-5; a weak D match, TRBD1 (5 bases). The CDR3 length is 16 residues. Per germline, CDR1 SGHTA and CDR2 FQGNSA. V gave up 3 bases and J gave up 1 base, with 13 bases separating them. This chain's CDR3 is CASSFWGRGSNQPQHF. As DNA, the CDR3 is TGTGCCAGCAGCTTTTGGGGTAGGGGAAGCAATCAGCCCCAGCATTTT.

This rearrangement joins TRBV5-1 to TRBJ2-5; possible D gene TRBD1, 5 bases. CDR3 size: 15 residues. Trimming removed 1 base from V and 3 bases from J, with 13 bases in between. Germline V gives CDR1 SGHRS, CDR2 YFSETQ. The CDR3 DNA follows: TGCGCCAGCAGCTTGTGGCAGGGTGCAGAAGAGACCCAGTACTTC. This encodes CASSLWQGAEETQYF.

The gene calls are TRBV7-6 and TRBJ2-7; 7 nucleotides align to TRBD2. V lost 2 bases to trimming and J lost 6 bases; unmatched junction nucleotides: 10. The CDR3 sequence is 15 residues long. The V gene's germline CDR1 is SGHVS and CDR2 FNYEAQ. In DNA, the CDR3 is TGTGCCAGCAGCTTATCTCCAGCGGGACTAACCGAGCAGTACTTC. Translating gives CASSLSPAGLTEQYF.

V and J are TRBV9 and TRBJ1-2; TRBD1 is a possible D gene (5 bases). Between the trimmed V and J ends, which lost 4 bases and 7 bases, there was a span of 14 bases. From germline, CDR1 is SGDLS and CDR2 YYNGEE. The CDR3 extends over 13 amino acids. CDR3 nucleotide sequence: TGTGCCAGCAGCCAACAGGCCTACCTTGGCTACACCTTC. Its protein is CASSQQAYLGYTF. Filled out from reference TRBV9 and TRBJ1-2, the complete variable domain reads DSGVTQTPKHLITATGQRVTLRCSPRSGDLSVYWYQQSLDQGLQFLIQYYNGEERAKGNILERFSAQQFPDLHSELNLSSLELGDSALYFCASSQQAYLGYTFGSGTRLTVV.

The V and J genes are TRBV6-5 and TRBJ2-7; 8 bases map to TRBD1. This CDR3 is 15 amino acids long. Trimming cost V 7 bases and J 7 bases; bases outside gene matches: 15. The germline V gene encodes CDR1 MNHEY and CDR2 SVGAGI. The CDR3 DNA reads TGTGCCAGCACTACTTGGACAGGGACCCCATTAGAGCAGTACTTC. Amino acid sequence: CASTTWTGTPLEQYF.

The chain joins TRBV5-3 to TRBJ2-2; 7 bases fit TRBD2. TRBV5-3 is noted as an ORF with a role that remains uncertain. The CDR3 loop spans 17 amino acids. V dropped 2 bases and J dropped 1; count of bases not matched to a gene: 8. The CDR3 spells CARSLGVERENTGELFF. In nucleotides, the CDR3 is TGTGCCAGAAGCTTAGGAGTCGAGCGGGAGAACACCGGGGAGCTGTTTTTT.

The chain links TRBV4-3 to TRBJ1-6; tentatively, D is TRBD1 (5 bases). Between the trimmed V and J ends, which lost 1 base and 10 bases, there was a span of 11 bases. Per germline, CDR1 LGHNA and CDR2 YSLEER. This CDR3 contains 14 residues. The CDR3 sequence: CASSQVRVGSPLHF. Written as DNA, the CDR3 is TGCGCCAGCAGCCAAGTCAGGGTAGGGTCACCCCTCCACTTT.

V gene TRBV9 combines with J gene TRBJ2-3; 9 bases line up with TRBD2. The CDR3 length is 15 residues. V shed 0 bases, J shed 4 bases, and the junction held 3 bases outside the gene matches. Germline V CDR1 and CDR2: SGDLS, YYNGEE. The CDR3 coding sequence is TGTGCCAGCAGCGTAGGGGGCGGGGGGGCAGATACGCAGTATTTT. Its protein product is CASSVGGGGADTQYF.

The V gene is TRBV19, the J gene TRBJ1-2, with 7 bases that match TRBD1. V was pared by 5 bases and J by 0 bases, with 6 bases of the junction left unmatched. The germline CDR1 and CDR2 sequences are LNHDA and SQIVND (reference sequence). This CDR3 has 15 amino acids. The chain's CDR3 is CASSVHRGPNYGYTF. As DNA, the CDR3 is TGTGCCAGTAGTGTGCACAGGGGACCTAACTATGGCTACACCTTC. Supplemented by reference TRBV19 and TRBJ1-2, the full variable domain reads DGGITQSPKYLFRKEGQNVTLSCEQNLNHDAMYWYRQDPGQGLRLIYYSQIVNDFQKGDIAEGYSVSREKKESFPLTVTSAQKNPTAFYLCASSVHRGPNYGYTFGSGTRLTVV.

This sequence joins TRBV18 and TRBJ2-2; D unresolved. The germline V and J ends were trimmed by 5 bases and 6 bases, with 7 bases remaining between them. There are 12 residues in the CDR3. From germline, CDR1 is KGHSH and CDR2 LQKENI. DNA for the CDR3: TGTGCCAGCTCAAACTCTCCCGGGGAGCTGTTTTTT. It codes for CASSNSPGELFF.

The J gene is TRBJ2-7, the V gene TRBV5-1; 9 positions agree with TRBD2. The CDR3 is 15 amino acids. Looked up from germline, CDR1 is SGHRS and CDR2 is YFSETQ. The J segment lost 6 bases and the V segment lost 3 bases, leaving 10 bases of the junction unmatched. The CDR3 coding sequence is TGCGCCAGCAGCTACCAGGGCGGGAGGGCGACCGAGCAGTACTTC. Its protein product is CASSYQGGRATEQYF.

The chain combines TRBV7-2 with TRBJ2-4; 13 nucleotides agree with TRBD2. The CDR3 runs to 17 residues. The J segment lost 2 bases and the V segment lost 3 bases, leaving 4 bases of the junction unmatched. Looked up from germline, CDR1 is SGHTA and CDR2 is FQGNSA. The DNA for the CDR3 is TGTGCCAGCAGCTTGTTGACTAGCGGGGGGCCCAAAAACATTCAGTACTTC. Protein sequence: CASSLLTSGGPKNIQYF. The full variable domain, in which reference TRBV7-2 and TRBJ2-4 provide the parts outside the CDR3, is GAGVSQSPSNKVTEKGKDVELRCDPISGHTALYWYRQSLGQGLEFLIYFQGNSAPDKSGLPSDRFSAERTGGSVSTLTIQRTQQEDSAVYLCASSLLTSGGPKNIQYFGAGTRLSVL.

This rearrangement joins TRBV9 to TRBJ2-5; a possible D gene is TRBD1 (6 bases). This CDR3 region has 15 residues. Germline loops: CDR1 SGDLS, CDR2 YYNGEE. With 4 bases removed from V and 7 bases from J, the gap between germline ends came to 20 bases. CDR3 sequence (DNA): TGTGCCAGCAGCCCCGGGACCGAGGGGGTTGGGACCCAGTACTTC. Translating gives CASSPGTEGVGTQYF.

The chain combines TRBV19 with TRBJ2-1; D not resolved. Trimming shortened V by 4 bases and J by 4 bases, and 11 bases separated the two germline ends. CDR1 and CDR2 from the germline V gene are LNHDA and SQIVND (reference sequence). The CDR3 spans 14 residues. This CDR3 reads CASSKLSLYNEQFF. The CDR3, as DNA: TGTGCCAGTAGTAAGCTTTCCCTTTACAATGAGCAGTTCTTC.

Comments on this clone: An end of the junction differs from the germline gene, which may be a read error. The chain recombines TRBV5-5 with TRBJ1-3; 10 bases map to TRBD1. CDR3 length equals 15 residues. Germline V CDR1 and CDR2: SGHKS, YYEKEE (reference sequence). Written as DNA, the CDR3 is TGTGCCAGCAGCTCCGGGACAGGGGATGGATACACCATATATTTT. Translation: CASSSGTGDGYTIYF. Variable domain in full (rest from reference TRBV5-5 and TRBJ1-3): DAGVTQSPTHLIKTRGQQVTLRCSPISGHKSVSWYQQVLGQGPQFIFQYYEKEERGRGNFPDRFSARQFPNYSSELNVNALLLGDSALYLCASSSGTGDGYTIYFGEGSWLTVV.